Reported below is one T cell receptor beta chain. Its antigen is unknown. No per-base quality is available; no much larger clone lies one base away. This sample was included in a study of T-cell reconstitution after alpha-beta-depleted transplantation in children (dated by TCRdb to 2016 to 2017). A note on the overall study: Using TCR repertoire profiling, the study followed T-cell immune reconstitution in a quantitative way in children after TCRalphabeta/CD19-depleted allogeneic hematopoietic cell transplantation. The full study reports these points: The frequencies of hyperexpanded clones fell over the following months, and after one year, T-cell counts and TCRbeta diversity were mostly attributed to newly produced T cells. In some patients, high TCRbeta diversity at day 60 was attributed to recipient T cells and intrathymic progenitors that had survived conditioning. Apparently early alphabetaT-cell count recovery about two months after transplant reportedly relied on only several hundred rapidly expanded clones derived from non-depleted graft cells.

Receptor libraries were prepared by PCR. For sequencing, an Illumina HiSeq 2500 was employed. To normalize quantification of the TCRbeta repertoire, the TCR libraries were built with molecular barcoding that relied on unique molecular identifiers. TCRdb cleaned the public reads at Q25 with fastp, built clones with MiXCR and kept in-frame beta chains. Every distinct CDR3 protein forms one entry, paired with its most common genes and DNA. The sample data list about 250,000 distinct CDR3 sequences, and 20% to 30% of these were observed just once. The ten largest clones add up to about 4.8% of the sample. The CDR3 numbers 12 residues from cysteine through phenylalanine. Only CDR3 DNA is held: 36 bases, read in frame from base 1. Trimming at the junction amounts to 6 bases on V and 3 bases on J, and the germline ends lie 9 bases apart. From a lookup of the germline V gene, CDR1 and CDR2 are MNHEY and SVGEGT.

Explained via the paper, the treatment or condition label denotes: allogeneic hematopoietic cell transplantation with graft depleted of TCRalphabeta T cells and CD19 B cells. TCRalphabeta/CD19-depleted allogeneic hematopoietic cell grafts were given to the transplant recipients, all of whom were children. This material consisted of PBMCs, mostly from graft donor cells, taken 360 days after TCRalphabeta/CD19-depleted stem cell transplant. The chain links TRBV6-2 or TRBV6-3 with TRBJ2-7; the D gene is perhaps TRBD1, on 5 matching bases. The receptor comes from a female patient between 2 and 15 years old who had a stem cell transplant for congenital amegakaryocytic thrombocytopenia, so the T cells may come from the graft donor. The CDR3 corresponds to CASSLDNYEQYF. The nucleotide sequence is TGTGCCAGCAGCCTGGACAACTACGAGCAGTACTTC.